A single T cell receptor beta chain is shown here with its context. The sample belongs to a study of T cell changes during pregnancy in multiple sclerosis. TCRdb's table, derived via immunoSEQ multiplex PCR, lists solely in-frame clones and lacks some. The table has around 50,000 clones, 80% to 90% seen once. The sequence came from a female donor with multiple sclerosis, enrolled in a pregnancy study. Source: CD8+ T cells from peripheral blood mononuclear cells, taken in the second trimester of pregnancy.

CDR3 coding DNA: TGTGCCAGCAGTGGGGCGGGGGGCGTCACAGATACGCAGTATTTT. Its protein product is CASSGAGGVTDTQYF. The chain uses TRBV6-5 and TRBJ2-3, with TRBD2 identical over 8 bases. CDR3 length: 15 amino acids. The germline V gene has CDR1 MNHEY and CDR2 SVGAGI. V lost 5 bases to trimming and J lost 2 bases; unmatched junction nucleotides: 6.